This TCR beta chain was sequenced in a study of blood T cell repertoires in COVID-19. Study information: COVID-19 samples, acute and convalescent, were from the United States, Italy and Spain. In each case, the material was cDNA or gDNA derived from T cells, B-cell-depleted T cells, or PBMCs.

Original processing methods: Researchers report that nucleated cell counts were estimated from reference gene primer amplification. The table came from immunoSEQ multiplex PCR; TCRdb's copy has only in-frame clones and leaves some out. V and J calls and clone size follow that table, whereas D and trimming were derived from the DNA. The sample contains hundreds of thousands of clones, roughly nine tenths of which appear only once. In terms of age and location, participants ranged from about 18 to 90 years and lived in 24 US areas. V shed 0 bases and J shed 1 base, with 7 bases lying between them. This CDR3 contains 14 residues. In germline, CDR1 is SGDLS, CDR2 YYNGEE.

The chain couples TRBV9 to TRBJ1-1; D ambiguous. The TCR was taken from a man younger than 30 who had recovered from COVID-19. The sample comprised PBMCs or T cells enriched from blood (not recorded which). CDR3 protein: CASSVAPENTEAFF. CDR3 sequence (DNA): TGTGCCAGCAGCGTAGCACCAGAGAACACTGAAGCTTTCTTT. The variable domain in full, completed from reference TRBV9 and TRBJ1-1, reads DSGVTQTPKHLITATGQRVTLRCSPRSGDLSVYWYQQSLDQGLQFLIQYYNGEERAKGNILERFSAQQFPDLHSELNLSSLELGDSALYFCASSVAPENTEAFFGQGTRLTVV.